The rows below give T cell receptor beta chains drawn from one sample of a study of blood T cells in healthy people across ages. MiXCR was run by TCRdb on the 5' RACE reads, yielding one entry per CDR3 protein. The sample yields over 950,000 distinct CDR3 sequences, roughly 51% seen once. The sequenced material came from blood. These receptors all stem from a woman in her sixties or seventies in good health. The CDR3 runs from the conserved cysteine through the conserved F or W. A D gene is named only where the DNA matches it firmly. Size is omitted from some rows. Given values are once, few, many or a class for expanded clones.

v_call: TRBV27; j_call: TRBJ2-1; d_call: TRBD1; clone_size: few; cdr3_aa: CASSTGVSSYNEQFF; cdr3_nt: TGTGCCAGCAGCACAGGGGTTAGCTCCTACAATGAGCAGTTCTTC
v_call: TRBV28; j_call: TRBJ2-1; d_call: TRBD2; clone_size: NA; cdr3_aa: CASSPGTSGKGLGEQFF; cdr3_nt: TGTGCCAGCAGCCCCGGGACTAGCGGGAAAGGGCTTGGTGAGCAGTTCTTC
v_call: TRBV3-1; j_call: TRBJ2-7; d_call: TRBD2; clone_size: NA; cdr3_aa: CASSPTAAGNSYEQYF; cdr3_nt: TGTGCCAGCAGCCCAACGGCAGCGGGGAACTCCTACGAGCAGTACTTC
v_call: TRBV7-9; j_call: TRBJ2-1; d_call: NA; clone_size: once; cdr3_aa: CASSSGLGIPNEQFF; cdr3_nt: TGTGCCAGCAGTTCAGGTCTGGGGATCCCCAATGAGCAGTTCTTC
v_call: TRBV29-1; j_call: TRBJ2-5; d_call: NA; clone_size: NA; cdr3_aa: CSVEGLRETQYF; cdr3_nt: TGCAGCGTTGAGGGGCTAAGGGAGACCCAGTACTTC
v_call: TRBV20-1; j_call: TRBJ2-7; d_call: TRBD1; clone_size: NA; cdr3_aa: CSASRGTGGPYEQYF; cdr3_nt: TGCAGTGCTAGCCGCGGGACAGGGGGACCCTACGAGCAGTACTTC
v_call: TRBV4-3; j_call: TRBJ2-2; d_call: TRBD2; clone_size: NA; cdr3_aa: CASSQDSSGRRGGELFF; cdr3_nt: TGCGCCAGCAGCCAAGATAGCAGCGGGAGAAGGGGCGGGGAGCTGTTTTTT
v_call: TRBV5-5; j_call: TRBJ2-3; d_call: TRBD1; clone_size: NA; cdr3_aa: CASSSPTGTGVDRYTGTQYF; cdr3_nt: TGTGCCAGCAGCTCCCCCACCGGGACAGGGGTCGACAGATACACAGGTACGCAGTATTTT
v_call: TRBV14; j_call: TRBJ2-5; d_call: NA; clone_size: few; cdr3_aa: CASSHNGAPEETQYF; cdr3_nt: TGTGCCAGCAGCCATAACGGGGCCCCGGAAGAGACCCAGTACTTC
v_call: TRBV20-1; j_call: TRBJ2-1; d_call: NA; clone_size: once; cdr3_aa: CSAGAGDYNEQFF; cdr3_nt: TGCAGTGCTGGGGCAGGCGACTACAATGAGCAGTTCTTC
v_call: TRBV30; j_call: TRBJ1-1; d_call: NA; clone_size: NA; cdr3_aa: CAWRGRRDIYTEAFF; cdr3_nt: TGTGCCTGGAGAGGACGTCGGGACATTTACACTGAAGCTTTCTTT
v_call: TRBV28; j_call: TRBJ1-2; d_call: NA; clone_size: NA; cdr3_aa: CASSLSGLNYGYTF; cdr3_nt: TGTGCCAGCAGTTTATCTGGACTTAACTATGGCTACACCTTC
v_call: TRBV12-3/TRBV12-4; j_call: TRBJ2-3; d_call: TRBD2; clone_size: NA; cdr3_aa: CASSQTPGLGDTDTQYF; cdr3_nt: TGTGCCAGCAGCCAAACCCCGGGACTAGGGGACACAGATACGCAGTATTTT
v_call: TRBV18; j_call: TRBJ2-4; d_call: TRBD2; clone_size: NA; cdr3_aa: CASSRPAGTSGKNIQYF; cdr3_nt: TGTGCCAGCTCACGACCGGCAGGGACTAGCGGAAAAAACATTCAGTACTTC
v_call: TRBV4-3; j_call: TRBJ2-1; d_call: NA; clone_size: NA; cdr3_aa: CASSQDLPGKVYSEQFF; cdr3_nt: TGCGCCAGCAGCCAAGATCTCCCGGGTAAGGTCTACAGTGAGCAGTTCTTC
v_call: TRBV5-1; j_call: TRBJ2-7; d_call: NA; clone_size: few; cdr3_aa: CASSLRWGPDEQYF; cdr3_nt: TGCGCCAGCAGCTTGCGTTGGGGGCCAGACGAGCAGTACTTC
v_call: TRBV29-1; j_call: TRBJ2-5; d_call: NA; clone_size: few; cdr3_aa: CSAPVQETQYF; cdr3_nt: TGCAGCGCACCAGTACAAGAGACCCAGTACTTC
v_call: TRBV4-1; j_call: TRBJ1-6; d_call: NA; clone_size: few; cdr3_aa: CASSRFNREASYNSPLHF; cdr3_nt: TGCGCCAGCAGCCGCTTTAACAGGGAAGCTTCCTATAATTCACCCCTCCACTTT
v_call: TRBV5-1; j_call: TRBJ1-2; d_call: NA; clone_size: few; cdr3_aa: CASSHAGPGADGYTF; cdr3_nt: TGCGCCAGCAGCCACGCCGGTCCAGGGGCGGATGGCTACACCTTC
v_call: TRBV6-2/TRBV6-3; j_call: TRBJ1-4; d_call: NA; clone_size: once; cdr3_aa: CASKEGGEKLFF; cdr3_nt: TGTGCCAGCAAGGAGGGCGGAGAAAAACTGTTTTTT
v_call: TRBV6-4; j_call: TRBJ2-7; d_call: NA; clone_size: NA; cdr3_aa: CASSGQDEVGPYEQYF; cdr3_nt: TGTGCCAGCAGTGGTCAAGACGAGGTAGGCCCCTACGAGCAGTACTTC
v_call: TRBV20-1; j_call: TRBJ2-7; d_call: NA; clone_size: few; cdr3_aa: CSARDGRYEQYF; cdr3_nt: TGCAGTGCTAGAGATGGCAGGTACGAGCAGTACTTC
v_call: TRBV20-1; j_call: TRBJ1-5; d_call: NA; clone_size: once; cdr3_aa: CSARFAGGFQPQHF; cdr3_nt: TGCAGTGCTAGGTTCGCCGGGGGGTTCCAGCCCCAGCATTTT
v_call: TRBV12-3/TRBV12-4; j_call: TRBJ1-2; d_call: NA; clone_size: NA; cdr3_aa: CASSFSSQDGYTF; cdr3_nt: TGTGCCAGCAGTTTTTCATCTCAGGATGGCTACACCTTC
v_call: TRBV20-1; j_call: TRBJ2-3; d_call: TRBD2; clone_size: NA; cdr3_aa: CSATGSGRSDTQYF; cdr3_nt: TGCAGTGCGACGGGTAGCGGGAGATCAGATACGCAGTATTTT
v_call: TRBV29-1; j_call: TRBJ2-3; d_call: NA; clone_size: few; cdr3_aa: CSVEESGGPDTQYF; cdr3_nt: TGCAGCGTTGAAGAGTCGGGGGGCCCAGATACGCAGTATTTT
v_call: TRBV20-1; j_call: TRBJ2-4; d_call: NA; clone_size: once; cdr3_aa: CSATSPDRGMNIQYF; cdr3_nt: TGCAGTGCTACCTCCCCCGATCGGGGTATGAACATTCAGTACTTC
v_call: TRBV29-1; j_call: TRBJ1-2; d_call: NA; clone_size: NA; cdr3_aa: CSAPEQGTNYGYTF; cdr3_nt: TGCAGCGCCCCAGAACAGGGCACTAACTATGGCTACACCTTC
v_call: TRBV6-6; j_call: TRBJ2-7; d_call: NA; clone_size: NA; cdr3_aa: CASEGISYEQYF; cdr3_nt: TGTGCCAGCGAGGGGATCTCCTACGAGCAGTACTTC
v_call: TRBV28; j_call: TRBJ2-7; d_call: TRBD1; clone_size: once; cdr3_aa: CASSARTGGVVGREQYF; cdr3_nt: TGTGCCAGCAGTGCCCGGACAGGGGGCGTTGTCGGGCGCGAGCAGTACTTC
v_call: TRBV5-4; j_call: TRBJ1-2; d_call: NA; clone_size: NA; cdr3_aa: CASRGALDRYTF; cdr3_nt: TGTGCCAGCAGAGGAGCCCTTGATCGCTACACCTTC
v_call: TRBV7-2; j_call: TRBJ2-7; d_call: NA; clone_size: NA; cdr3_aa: CASSARTSVSYEQYF; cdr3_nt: TGTGCCAGCAGCGCAAGGACTTCCGTCTCCTACGAGCAGTACTTC
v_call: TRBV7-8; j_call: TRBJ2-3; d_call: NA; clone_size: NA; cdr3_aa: CASSEDSRTDTLYF; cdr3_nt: TGTGCCAGCAGCGAGGACAGCCGCACAGATACGCTGTATTTT
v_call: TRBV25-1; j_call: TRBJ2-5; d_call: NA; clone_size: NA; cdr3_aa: CATSHRDFSETQYF; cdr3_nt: TGTGCCACTAGCCATCGGGACTTTTCAGAGACCCAGTACTTC
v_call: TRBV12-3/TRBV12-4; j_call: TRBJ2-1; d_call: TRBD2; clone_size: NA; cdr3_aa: CASSIKSSLEVWARGGQETQFF; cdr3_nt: TGTGCCAGCAGTATCAAATCAAGTTTGGAAGTGTGGGCGCGGGGGGGGCAAGAGACCCAGTTCTTC
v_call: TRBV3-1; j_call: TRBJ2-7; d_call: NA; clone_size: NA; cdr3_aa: CASSQGRAADYEQYF; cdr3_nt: TGTGCCAGCAGCCAAGGACGAGCGGCGGACTACGAGCAGTACTTC
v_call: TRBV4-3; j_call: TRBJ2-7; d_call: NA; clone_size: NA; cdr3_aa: CASSQDVARASYEQYF; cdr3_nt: TGCGCCAGCAGCCAAGATGTGGCCAGGGCTAGCTACGAGCAGTACTTC
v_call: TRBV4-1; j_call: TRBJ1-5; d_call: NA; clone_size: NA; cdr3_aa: CASSQTTVVDSNQPQHF; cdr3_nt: TGCGCCAGCAGCCAAACTACAGTCGTTGATAGCAATCAGCCCCAGCATTTT
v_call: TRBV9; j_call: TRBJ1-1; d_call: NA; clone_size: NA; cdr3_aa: CASSHMRETEAFF; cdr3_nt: TGTGCCAGCAGCCATATGAGGGAGACTGAAGCTTTCTTT
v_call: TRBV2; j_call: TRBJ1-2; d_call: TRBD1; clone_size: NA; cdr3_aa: CASWGQGGYTF; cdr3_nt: TGTGCCAGCTGGGGACAGGGGGGCTACACCTTC
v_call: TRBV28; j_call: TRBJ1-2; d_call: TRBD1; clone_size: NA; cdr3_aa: CASRRTGSYGYTF; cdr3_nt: TGTGCCAGCAGGAGGACAGGGTCCTATGGCTACACCTTC
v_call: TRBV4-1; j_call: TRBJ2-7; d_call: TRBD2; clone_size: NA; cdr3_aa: CASSHTPSGNYEQYF; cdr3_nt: TGCGCCAGCAGCCACACCCCTAGCGGAAACTACGAGCAGTACTTC
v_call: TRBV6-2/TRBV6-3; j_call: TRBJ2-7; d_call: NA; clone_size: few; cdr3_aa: CASSPLTDRDYEQYF; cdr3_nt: TGTGCCAGCAGCCCCCTGACGGATCGGGACTACGAGCAGTACTTC
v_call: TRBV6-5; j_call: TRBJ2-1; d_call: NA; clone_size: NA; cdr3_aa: CASSHARWSARSSYNEQFF; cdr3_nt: TGTGCCAGCAGTCACGCTAGGTGGTCGGCCAGAAGCTCCTACAATGAGCAGTTCTTC
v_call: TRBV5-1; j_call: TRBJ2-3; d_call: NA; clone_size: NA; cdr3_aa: CASSPGDTDTQYF; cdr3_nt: TGCGCCAGCAGCCCGGGAGACACAGATACGCAGTATTTT
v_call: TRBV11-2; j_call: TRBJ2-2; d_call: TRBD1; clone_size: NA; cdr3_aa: CAGWDRDTGELFF; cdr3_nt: TGTGCCGGTTGGGACAGAGACACCGGGGAGCTGTTTTTT
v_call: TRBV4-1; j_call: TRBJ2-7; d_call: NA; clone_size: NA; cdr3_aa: CASSQVTFGPKEQYF; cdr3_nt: TGCGCCAGCAGCCAAGTGACCTTCGGTCCCAAGGAGCAGTACTTC
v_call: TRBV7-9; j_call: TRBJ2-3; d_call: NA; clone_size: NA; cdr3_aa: CASSFSGSSTDTQYF; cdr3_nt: TGTGCCAGCAGCTTCTCCGGAAGTAGCACAGATACGCAGTATTTT
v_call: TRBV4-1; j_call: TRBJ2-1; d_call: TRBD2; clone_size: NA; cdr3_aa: CASSQDPVASGRIDYNEQFF; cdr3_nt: TGCGCCAGCAGCCAAGATCCAGTGGCTAGCGGGAGGATAGATTACAATGAGCAGTTCTTC
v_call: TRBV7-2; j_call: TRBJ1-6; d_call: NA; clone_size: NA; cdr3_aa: CASSSPDSRTPLHF; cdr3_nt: TGTGCCAGCAGCTCGCCTGACAGTCGGACGCCCCTCCACTTT
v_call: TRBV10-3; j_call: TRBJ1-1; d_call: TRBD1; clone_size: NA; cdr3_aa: CAISRTGKTEAFF; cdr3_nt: TGTGCCATCAGTCGGACAGGGAAGACTGAAGCTTTCTTT
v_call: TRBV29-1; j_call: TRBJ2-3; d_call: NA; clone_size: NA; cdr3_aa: CSTRPGLGTDTQYF; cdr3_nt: TGCAGCACGCGACCAGGTTTGGGCACAGATACGCAGTATTTT
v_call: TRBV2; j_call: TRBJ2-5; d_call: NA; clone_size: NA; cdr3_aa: CASNWVGTQETQYF; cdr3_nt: TGTGCCAGCAACTGGGTTGGGACCCAAGAGACCCAGTACTTC
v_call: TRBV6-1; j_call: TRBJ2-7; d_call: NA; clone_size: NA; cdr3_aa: CASIGGDTGFEQYF; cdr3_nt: TGTGCCAGCATCGGAGGTGACACGGGGTTCGAGCAGTACTTC
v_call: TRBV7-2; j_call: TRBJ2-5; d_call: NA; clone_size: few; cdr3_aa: CASSLNPAGQETQYF; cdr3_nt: TGTGCCAGCAGCTTAAACCCCGCTGGCCAAGAGACCCAGTACTTC